Included here is one TCR beta chain sequence, with context. V dropped 4 bases and J dropped 10; count of bases not matched to a gene: 10. The CDR3 length is 14 residues. Germline V lookup: CDR1 GTSNPN, CDR2 SVGIG (reference sequence). Deep-level assay runs were performed. Repertoires were generated with immunoSEQ multiplex PCR, while TCRdb's copy carries only in-frame clones and drops some. Of fewer than 600,000 clones listed, roughly 80% are singletons. This entry belongs to a study of shared clonotypes between healthy human individuals. Sequenced input: PBMCs. This sequence joins TRBV30 and TRBJ2-3; 11 nucleotides line up with TRBD2. This clonotype was sampled from a woman in her thirties or forties in good health. Some clones in this sample may be carry-over from other donors' samples. CDR3 in amino acids: CAWIRLAGGYSQYF. CDR3 coding DNA: TGTGCCTGGATCCGGTTAGCGGGAGGGTATTCGCAGTATTTT.